The 16 T cell receptor beta chains reported below all come from one sample, sequenced in a study of shared clonotypes between healthy human individuals. The table came from immunoSEQ multiplex PCR; TCRdb's copy has only in-frame clones and leaves some out. The sample carries about 460,000 clones, approximately 71% recorded once. Sequenced material: PBMCs. These receptors came from a woman aged 40 to 50 in good health. Some clones in this sample may be carry-over from other donors' samples.

V usage is TRBV15 and J usage is TRBJ1-2; D unclear. Germline CDR1 is LNHNV and CDR2 is YYDKDF (reference sequence). The CDR3 is 13 residues long. Deletions cut 9 bases from V and 4 bases from J, with 15 bases between. CDR3 in DNA: TGTGCCACGACCGGCCCGACGGGCTATGGCTACACCTTC. Translating gives CATTGPTGYGYTF.

The V and J genes are TRBV5-4 and TRBJ2-3; 8 bases map to TRBD1. The CDR3 length is 14 residues. Germline V CDR1 and CDR2: SGHNT, YYREEE (reference sequence). J was trimmed by 6 bases and V by 4 bases; bases with no gene match: 7. CDR3 coding DNA: TGTGCCAGCAGCGGAGGACAGGGCCCGGATACGCAGTATTTT. It specifies CASSGGQGPDTQYF. The variable domain in full, completed from reference TRBV5-4 and TRBJ2-3, reads ETGVTQSPTHLIKTRGQQVTLRCSSQSGHNTVSWYQQALGQGPQFIFQYYREEENGRGNFPPRFSGLQFPNYSSELNVNALELDDSALYLCASSGGQGPDTQYFGPGTRLTVL.

The gene calls are TRBV27 and TRBJ2-1; 7 bases agree with TRBD2. The CDR3 totals 15 residues. Per germline, CDR1 MNHEY and CDR2 SMNVEV (reference sequence). The ends lost 3 bases at V and 7 bases at J; junction bases unmatched: 9. The CDR3 region is CASSLASAGVNEQFF. The CDR3 DNA sequence: TGTGCCAGCAGTTTGGCGTCCGCGGGAGTTAATGAGCAGTTCTTC.

Notes on this clone: A junction end diverges from the germline sequence, so it may reflect a read error. At the DNA level, this CDR3 is encoded by other sequences in the same sample as well. The rearrangement joins TRBV30 to TRBJ2-2; no firm D call. The V gene's germline CDR1 is GTSNPN and CDR2 SVGIG (reference sequence). The CDR3 contains 14 residues. The CDR3 is CAWSSTANTGELFF. Here the CDR3 DNA reads TGTGCCTGGAGTTCCACTGCGAACACTGGGGAGCTGTTTTTT.

In this sample, this clone turned up a few times. The rearrangement links TRBV5-4 to TRBJ2-3, with D possibly being TRBD1 (6 bases). The CDR3 totals 15 residues. Germline V lookup: CDR1 SGHNT, CDR2 YYREEE (reference sequence). Trimming stripped 1 base from V and 2 bases from J, with 11 bases between. DNA for the CDR3: TGTGCCAGCAGCTTGACAGGGCCCTACACAGATACGCAGTATTTT. It specifies CASSLTGPYTDTQYF.

The chain combines TRBV6-1 with TRBJ2-4; a weak D match, TRBD2 (5 bases). Germline CDR1 MNHNS, CDR2 SASEGT. With 6 bases removed from V and 1 base from J, the gap between germline ends came to 10 bases. The CDR3 covers 14 residues. CDR3 in amino acids: CASSLTIAKNIQYF. CDR3 coding DNA: TGTGCCAGCAGCCTGACTATTGCCAAAAACATTCAGTACTTC.

This clone was recorded at least ten times. CDR3 in amino acids: CASSIQGIGNTIYF. The CDR3 coding sequence is TGTGCCAGTAGTATTCAAGGGATTGGAAACACCATATATTTT. This chain connects TRBV19 to TRBJ1-3, with D uncertain. The germline V gene has CDR1 LNHDA and CDR2 SQIVND (reference sequence). Deletions cut 3 bases from V and 3 bases from J, with 9 bases between. The CDR3 consists of 14 residues.

The chain recombines TRBV28 with TRBJ2-1, with 9 bases that match TRBD2. The CDR3 is made up of 14 amino acids. Germline loops: CDR1 MDHEN, CDR2 SYDVKM. Unmatched junction bases numbered 5, after V lost 4 bases and J lost 7 bases. CDR3 nucleotides: TGTGCCAGCAGTTGGGGACTAGCAAAGAATGAGCAGTTCTTC. This gives the protein CASSWGLAKNEQFF.

Notes on this clone: Given a much more abundant clone one base away, this may be a read error. The chain employs TRBV19 and TRBJ1-2, with 8 bases lining up with TRBD1. Germline V CDR1 and CDR2: LNHDA, SQIVND (reference sequence). The CDR3 is made up of 14 amino acids. CDR3 sequence reads: CATSGQARYYGHTF. CDR3 DNA sequence: TGTGCCACCTCGGGACAGGCAAGATACTATGGCCACACCTTC.

On this clone itself: A far larger clone is one base from this, pointing to a likely read error. The rearrangement uses TRBV29-1 and TRBJ2-1; 8 bases fit TRBD2. The CDR3 extends over 16 amino acids. CDR1 SQVTM and CDR2 ANQGSEA come from the germline V gene. V lost 0 bases and J lost 5; bases outside the gene matches: 9. DNA for the CDR3: TGCAGCGTTGAAGATTCTACCTCGGGGGGGAACAATGAGCAGTTCTTC. As protein: CSVEDSTSGGNNEQFF.

This clone has a single count. The same CDR3 also results from other DNA sequences found in this sample. The rearrangement links TRBV19 to TRBJ2-2, with D tentatively TRBD2 (6 bases). V was clipped by 9 bases and J by 5 bases, with 7 bases between them. Germline V CDR1 and CDR2: LNHDA, SQIVND (reference sequence). The CDR3 is 11 amino acids. CDR3 sequence reads: CASRGTGELFF. Written as DNA, the CDR3 is TGTGCCAGCCGGGGGACCGGGGAGCTGTTTTTT.

This clone was observed a handful of times. This chain uses TRBV6-5 with TRBJ2-1; D is ambiguous. The CDR3 has 15 residues. Germline assignment: CDR1 MNHEY and CDR2 SVGAGI. V gave up 6 bases and J gave up 4 bases, with 16 bases separating them. The CDR3 coding sequence is TGTGCCAGCAGGTCTTTTAGAGCCTTATACAATGAGCAGTTCTTC. It codes for CASRSFRALYNEQFF.

The chain recombines TRBV12-2 with TRBJ2-7; the D call in the table, TRBD1, was not verified against the DNA. TRBV12-2 is a pseudogene segment. This CDR3 spans 15 amino acids. The CDR3 DNA sequence: TGTGCAAGTCGCTTATCTCACAATATGGCCTACGAGCAGTACTTC. Translated: CASRLSHNMAYEQYF.

CDR3 residues: CASSLAWASYEQYF. CDR3 in DNA: TGTGCCAGCAGCTTAGCGTGGGCCTCCTACGAGCAGTACTTC. The chain has TRBV7-2 and TRBJ2-7; no definite D call. The germline V and J ends were trimmed by 0 bases and 0 bases, with 6 bases remaining between them. The CDR3 length is 14 residues. Germline V lookup: CDR1 SGHTA, CDR2 FQGNSA.

This clone showed up just once. The chain combines TRBV5-1 with TRBJ2-3, with TRBD2 matching 9 bases. There are 14 residues in the CDR3. Germline CDR1 reads SGHRS; CDR2 reads YFSETQ. V shed 2 bases, J shed 5 bases, and the junction held 3 bases outside the gene matches. CDR3 DNA: TGCGCCAGCAGCTTCCCAGCGGGAGGAGATACGCAGTATTTT. This encodes CASSFPAGGDTQYF. The variable domain in full, with the rest retrieved from reference TRBV5-1 and TRBJ2-3, is KAGVTQTPRYLIKTRGQQVTLSCSPISGHRSVSWYQQTPGQGLQFLFEYFSETQRNKGNFPGRFSGRQFSNSRSEMNVSTLELGDSALYLCASSFPAGGDTQYFGPGTRLTVL.

The chain combines TRBV7-2 with TRBJ2-2, with TRBD2 matching 8 bases. V shed 4 bases and J 7 bases; nucleotides not matched to a gene: 11. Germline CDR1 reads SGHTA; CDR2 reads FQGNSA. The CDR3 consists of 16 residues. The CDR3 loop is CASSSVPGLGGGELFF. The DNA of the CDR3 is TGTGCCAGCAGCTCAGTCCCGGGACTAGGCGGCGGGGAGCTGTTTTTT.